A selection of T cell receptor beta chains follows, all from one sample in a study of cytotoxic CD8 clonotypes in ibrutinib-treated CLL. The repertoire was sequenced with immunoSEQ multiplex PCR; TCRdb's copy has only in-frame clones and lacks some. Of tens of thousands of clones in the sample, about two thirds were seen once. Sequenced here: PBMCs, sampled after 12 months of ibrutinib treatment. These receptors all stem from a human donor with chronic lymphocytic leukemia. Both conserved end residues are part of each CDR3. A D gene is named only where the DNA matches it firmly. Rows may omit the clone size; those that give it use once, few, many or a size class.

clone_size j_call v_call d_call cdr3_nt cdr3_aa
NA TRBJ1-5 TRBV7-8 TRBD1 TGTGCCAGCAGCTTCCTCGGGACAGGTAATCAGCCCCAGCATTTT CASSFLGTGNQPQHF
once TRBJ2-2 TRBV6-5 NA TGTGCCAGCAGTGTTGCGGGGCCCACCGGGGAGCTGTTTTTT CASSVAGPTGELFF
NA TRBJ2-3 TRBV2 NA TGTGCCAGCAGGTGGTTGGATACGCAGTATTTT CASRWLDTQYF
NA TRBJ2-7 TRBV4-1 TRBD1 TGCGCCAGCAGCCAACTTCTCGACAGGGGGCACGAGCAGTACTTC CASSQLLDRGHEQYF
NA TRBJ1-5 TRBV28 NA TGTGCCAGCAGTTTAGGGGGAACTAATCAGCCCCAGCATTTT CASSLGGTNQPQHF
NA TRBJ2-1 TRBV7-8 NA TGTGCCAGCACCCTAGGTCCCAGCTCCTACAATGAGCAGTTCTTC CASTLGPSSYNEQFF
NA TRBJ2-2 TRBV7-2 NA TGTGCCAGAGCCGGGACCAACACGGCCGGGGAGCTGTTTTTT CARAGTNTAGELFF
NA TRBJ2-1 TRBV5-6 TRBD2 TGTGCCAGCAGCCGACGACTAGCGGGGGGAATCTACAATGAGCAGTTCTTC CASSRRLAGGIYNEQFF
NA TRBJ1-1 TRBV6-1 NA TGTGCCAGCAGTGACCCTTTCCGTGAAGCTTTCTTT CASSDPFREAFF
NA TRBJ1-5 TRBV30 NA TGTGCCTGGGGCGCGACCGGTCAGCCCCAGCATTTT CAWGATGQPQHF
NA TRBJ1-1 TRBV10-3 TRBD1 TGTGCCATCAGTGAGTCGATCGACAGGGGAGAAGCTTTCTTT CAISESIDRGEAFF
NA TRBJ1-3 TRBV9 TRBD1 TGTGCCAGCAGCGCCACGGACAGGGGCCCTACTAGCTCTGGAAACACCATATATTTT CASSATDRGPTSSGNTIYF
few TRBJ2-5 TRBV5-6 TRBD2 TGTGCCAGCAGCTTGAGCCCCGGGACTAGCTTCCAAGAGACCCAGTACTTC CASSLSPGTSFQETQYF
NA TRBJ2-3 TRBV25-1 TRBD2 TGTGCCAGCTCCCATATTTCCAGGAGCGGGGGCCCGTATACGCAGTATTTT CASSHISRSGGPYTQYF
NA TRBJ1-2 TRBV27 NA TGTGCCAGCAGTTTATCAATTCTAGGTCTGTCTGGCTACACCTTC CASSLSILGLSGYTF
few TRBJ1-2 TRBV18 NA TGTGCCAGCTCACCAGTCAAGGGGGATGGCTACACCTTC CASSPVKGDGYTF
NA TRBJ2-3 TRBV2 TRBD2 TGTGCCAGCGGGACTACCCCCGGGTATACGCAGTATTTT CASGTTPGYTQYF
NA TRBJ2-2 TRBV5-4 NA TGTGCCAGCAGATCGGGACATAGAGCGAACACCGGGGAGCTGTTTTTT CASRSGHRANTGELFF
NA TRBJ2-7 TRBV18 NA TGTGCCAGCTCACCAGGCAGGGAGTACGAGCAGTACTTC CASSPGREYEQYF
NA TRBJ2-7 TRBV7-3 NA TGTGCCAGCAGCTTAGGCGGGGGCCTGGTTTACGAGCAGTACTTC CASSLGGGLVYEQYF
few TRBJ2-6 TRBV5-1 NA TGCGCCAGCAGCTTGGAGACCTCTGGGGCCAACGTCCTGACTTTC CASSLETSGANVLTF
NA TRBJ1-2 TRBV5-1 NA TGCGCCAGCAGCTTGGACGGCTCTGGCTACACCTTC CASSLDGSGYTF
NA TRBJ1-5 TRBV27 NA TGTGCCAGCAGTCCTAACGGGAATCAGCCCCAGCATTTT CASSPNGNQPQHF
NA TRBJ2-5 TRBV7-2 NA TGTGCCAGCAGCTCAGGGGTTGAGACCCAGTACTTC CASSSGVETQYF
NA TRBJ2-3 TRBV5-1 NA TGCGCCAGCAGCTTGGGAGCTAGCCCGGGCACAGATACGCAGTATTTT CASSLGASPGTDTQYF
NA TRBJ1-4 TRBV6-6 NA TGTGCCAGCAGTCCAAGGGGCGAGAATGAAAAACTGTTTTTT CASSPRGENEKLFF
once TRBJ2-1 TRBV7-3 NA TGTGCCAGCAGCTTAACGGTGGGGGCCGCCTACAATGAGCAGTTCTTC CASSLTVGAAYNEQFF
NA TRBJ2-4 TRBV7-9 TRBD2 TGTGCCAGCAGCTCAGCGGGACGCACGCCAAACATTCAGTACTTC CASSSAGRTPNIQYF
few TRBJ1-1 TRBV5-1 TRBD1 TGCGCCAGCAGCCTACTACAGGGGGCGCGAACTGAAGCTTTCTTT CASSLLQGARTEAFF
NA TRBJ2-6 TRBV2 NA TGTGCCAGCAGCGTTGACAACTCTGGGGCCAACGTCCTGACTTTC CASSVDNSGANVLTF
NA TRBJ2-5 TRBV5-4 TRBD2 TGTGCCAGCAGCTTGGGGGCGGGGGACCAAATAGAGACCCAGTACTTC CASSLGAGDQIETQYF
few TRBJ1-1 TRBV2 NA TGTGCCAGCGTCATCGCTGAAGCTTTCTTT CASVIAEAFF
NA TRBJ2-3 TRBV7-6 NA TGTGCCAGCAGCTTAGTCAGGAGGGGTTTAGATACGCAGTATTTT CASSLVRRGLDTQYF
once TRBJ1-3 TRBV7-9 NA TGTGCCAGCAGCTTAGAAGGGGGAACCAGCTCTGGAAACACCATATATTTT CASSLEGGTSSGNTIYF
once TRBJ2-3 TRBV27 TRBD1 TGTGCCAGCAGCCACAGGGACAGGGGGACAGATACGCAGTATTTT CASSHRDRGTDTQYF
NA TRBJ1-2 TRBV9 NA TGTGCCAGCACCAGACCCGACAGCACATCTAACTATGGCTACACCTTC CASTRPDSTSNYGYTF